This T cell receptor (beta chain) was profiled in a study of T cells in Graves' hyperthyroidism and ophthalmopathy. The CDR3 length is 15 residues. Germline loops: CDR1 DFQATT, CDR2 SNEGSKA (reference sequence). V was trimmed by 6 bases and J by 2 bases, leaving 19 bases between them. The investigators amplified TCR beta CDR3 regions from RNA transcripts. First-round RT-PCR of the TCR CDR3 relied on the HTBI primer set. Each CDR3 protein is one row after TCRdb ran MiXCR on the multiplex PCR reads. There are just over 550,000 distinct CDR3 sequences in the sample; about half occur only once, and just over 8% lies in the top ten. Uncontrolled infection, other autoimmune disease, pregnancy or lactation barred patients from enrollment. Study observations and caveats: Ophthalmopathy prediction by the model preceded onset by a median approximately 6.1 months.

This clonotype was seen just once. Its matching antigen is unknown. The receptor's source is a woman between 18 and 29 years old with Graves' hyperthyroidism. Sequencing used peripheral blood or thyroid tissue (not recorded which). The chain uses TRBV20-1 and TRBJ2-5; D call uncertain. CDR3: CSARTAPNTQETQYF. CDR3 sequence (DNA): TGCAGTGCCCGGACCGCCCCCAATACACAAGAGACCCAGTACTTC.